Below are 29 T cell receptor beta chains sequenced from a single sample in a study of blood T cell repertoires in COVID-19. Data came from immunoSEQ multiplex PCR; TCRdb stores just in-frame clones and leaves some out. The table lists some 150,000 clones, around 90% of them singletons. Sequenced input: peripheral blood. The receptors derive from a woman aged 55-70 years with active or convalescent COVID-19.

This clone was seen a single time. This sequence joins TRBV18 and TRBJ1-2; TRBD1 aligns across 7 bases. From germline, CDR1 is KGHSH and CDR2 LQKENI. J lost 4 bases, V lost 2 bases, and 1 base had no gene match. The CDR3 totals 13 residues. The CDR3 protein is CASSPDRVYGYTF. The CDR3 DNA reads as TGTGCCAGCTCACCAGACAGGGTCTATGGCTACACCTTC.

V gene TRBV7-9 combines with J gene TRBJ1-2, with TRBD1 matching over 8 bases. The length of the CDR3 is 16 residues. The germline V gene encodes CDR1 SEHNR and CDR2 FQNEAQ (reference sequence). The J segment lost 3 bases and the V segment lost 5 bases, leaving 11 bases of the junction unmatched. The CDR3 bases are TGTGCCAGCAGCCGCCTCGGACAGGGTGGGGACTATGGCTACACCTTC. It is translated as CASSRLGQGGDYGYTF.

The chain links TRBV6-6 to TRBJ2-5; 7 bases fit TRBD1. V shed 6 bases, J shed 2 bases, and the junction held 12 bases outside the gene matches. Germline loops: CDR1 MNHNY, CDR2 SVGAGI (reference sequence). The CDR3 is made up of 16 amino acids. In nucleotides, the CDR3 is TGTGCCAGCAGCCCCCCCGGGACAGTTTCACAAGAGACCCAGTACTTC. Translated, it gives CASSPPGTVSQETQYF.

The rearrangement links TRBV6-5 to TRBJ1-2; 8 nucleotides line up with TRBD1. CDR3 size: 13 residues. After removal of 5 bases from V and 2 bases from J, the junction contained 1 base not matched to a gene. Germline CDR1 reads MNHEY; CDR2 reads SVGAGI. CDR3 region: CASSRQGNYGYTF. The DNA for the CDR3 is TGTGCCAGCAGTCGACAGGGGAACTATGGCTACACCTTC.

The chain combines TRBV18 with TRBJ1-5; D gene uncertain. This CDR3 region has 15 residues. Looked up from germline, CDR1 is KGHSH and CDR2 is LQKENI. V shed 1 base and J shed 3 bases, with 10 bases lying between them. Here the CDR3 DNA reads TGTGCCAGCTCACCACTTTCCGGGTCCAATCAGCCCCAGCATTTT. It encodes CASSPLSGSNQPQHF.

The V call is TRBV5-4, the J call TRBJ1-1; 7 bases match TRBD1. Germline V gene lookup returns CDR1 SGHNT and CDR2 YYREEE (reference sequence). The CDR3 is made up of 17 amino acids. The trim removed 1 base at V and 0 bases at J, leaving 9 bases unmatched. The CDR3 bases are TGTGCCAGCAGCTTGTTGCCAGGGGGGCCCTTGAACACTGAAGCTTTCTTT. Translating gives CASSLLPGGPLNTEAFF.

This clone was recorded once. The chain uses TRBV6-5 and TRBJ1-1; weak D call: TRBD1 (6 bases). CDR3 length: 12 residues. CDR1 is MNHEY, CDR2 SVGAGI, per germline. CDR3 nucleotides: TGTGTCGGAAGGGGGACGAACACTGAAGCTTTCTTT. Its protein product is CVGRGTNTEAFF.

The gene calls are TRBV12-5 and TRBJ1-3; no definite D call. Deletions cut 5 bases from V and 0 bases from J, with 5 bases between. CDR1 and CDR2 from the germline V gene are LGHNT and FRNRAP. CDR3 size: 13 residues. The CDR3 nucleotides are TGTGCTAGTGGTGCCAGCTCTGGAAACACCATATATTTT. This gives the protein CASGASSGNTIYF. The variable domain in full, with the rest retrieved from reference TRBV12-5 and TRBJ1-3, is DARVTQTPRHKVTEMGQEVTMRCQPILGHNTVFWYRQTMMQGLELLAYFRNRAPLDDSGMPKDRFSAEMPDATLATLKIQPSEPRDSAVYFCASGASSGNTIYFGEGSWLTVV.

This clone has a handful of counts. This rearrangement joins TRBV12-3 or TRBV12-4 to TRBJ1-1; D is uncertain. The CDR3 totals 13 residues. V lost 10 bases and J 1 base, leaving 13 bases between the germline ends. The CDR3 here is CANREGTNTEAFF. CDR3 in DNA: TGTGCCAACCGGGAGGGAACGAACACTGAAGCTTTCTTT.

The genes are TRBV5-1 and TRBJ2-1; 10 nucleotides align to TRBD2. V dropped 2 bases and J dropped 8; count of bases not matched to a gene: 7. Germline V gene lookup returns CDR1 SGHRS and CDR2 YFSETQ. CDR3 length: 15 residues. In DNA, the CDR3 is TGCGCCAGCAGCTTAATCACTAGCGGGGCGGATGAGCAGTTCTTC. Translating gives CASSLITSGADEQFF. Drawing the rest from reference TRBV5-1 and TRBJ2-1, the complete variable domain is KAGVTQTPRYLIKTRGQQVTLSCSPISGHRSVSWYQQTPGQGLQFLFEYFSETQRNKGNFPGRFSGRQFSNSRSEMNVSTLELGDSALYLCASSLITSGADEQFFGPGTRLTVL.

This clone was observed a few times. The chain joins TRBV5-1 to TRBJ1-2; 7 bases fit TRBD1. The germline V gene has CDR1 SGHRS and CDR2 YFSETQ. V lost 4 bases to trimming and J lost 4 bases; unmatched junction nucleotides: 4. The CDR3 runs to 13 residues. CDR3 bases: TGCGCCAGCAGCGTGGGACAGAGCTATGGCTACACCTTC. Its translation is CASSVGQSYGYTF.

There are a few counts of this clone. The chain uses TRBV7-9 and TRBJ2-6, with no clear D. V was trimmed by 6 bases and J by 4 bases, leaving 7 bases between them. This CDR3 is built from 13 residues. Germline V gene data show CDR1 as SEHNR and CDR2 as FQNEAQ (reference sequence). DNA of the CDR3: TGTGCCAGCAGGGCGGCAGGGGCCAACGTCCTGACTTTC. Protein: CASRAAGANVLTF.

The CDR3 here is CASSASLAGGRETQYF. CDR3 sequence (DNA): TGTGCCAGCAGTGCCTCACTAGCGGGGGGCCGTGAGACCCAGTACTTC. The chain recombines TRBV6-1 with TRBJ2-5, with TRBD2 matching 12 bases. Germline CDR1 is MNHNS and CDR2 is SASEGT. With V trimmed by 4 bases and J by 5 bases, 8 bases remained unmatched. This CDR3 contains 16 residues.

This chain joins TRBV30 and TRBJ1-6; D not certain. Germline V gene lookup returns CDR1 GTSNPN and CDR2 SVGIG (reference sequence). V was shortened by 2 bases and J by 9 bases, with 17 bases between the two germline ends. The CDR3 loop spans 15 amino acids. This CDR3 is CAWSISQLRCSPLHF. In nucleotides, the CDR3 is TGTGCCTGGAGTATCAGCCAGCTGAGGTGTTCACCCCTCCACTTT.

The chain joins TRBV11-3 to TRBJ2-1; 7 positions match TRBD2. The CDR3 length is 13 residues. The germline V gene has CDR1 SGHNT and CDR2 YENEEA. J gave up 8 bases and V 3 bases, and 4 bases lay outside the gene matches. CDR3 in amino acids: CASSLGGEYEQFF. CDR3 coding DNA: TGTGCCAGCAGCTTGGGGGGGGAGTATGAGCAGTTCTTC.

V usage is TRBV19 and J usage is TRBJ1-2; D is possibly TRBD1 (6 bases). V lost 3 bases to trimming and J lost 5 bases, with 13 bases between them. The CDR3 is 14 residues long. Germline V lookup: CDR1 LNHDA, CDR2 SQIVND (reference sequence). CDR3 loop: CASSIRTADYGYTF. In DNA form, the CDR3 reads TGTGCCAGTAGTATCCGGACAGCTGATTATGGCTACACCTTC.

This sequence joins TRBV6-6 and TRBJ1-1; TRBD1 agrees at 7 bases. Unmatched junction bases numbered 4, after V lost 5 bases and J lost 1 base. The CDR3 sequence is 14 residues long. CDR1 MNHNY and CDR2 SVGAGI come from the germline V gene (reference sequence). The CDR3 sequence: CASSPRTGNTEAFF. CDR3 nucleotide sequence: TGTGCCAGCAGTCCGCGGACAGGGAACACTGAAGCTTTCTTT.

This rearrangement joins TRBV7-6 to TRBJ1-1, with D possibly TRBD1 on 5 matching bases. Trimming pared 1 base from V and 3 bases from J, leaving 12 bases between. The CDR3 totals 15 residues. The germline V gene has CDR1 SGHVS and CDR2 FNYEAQ. Written as DNA, the CDR3 is TGTGCCAGCAGCTTAGAGGGGTCAGGGTACACTGAAGCTTTCTTT. Amino acids: CASSLEGSGYTEAFF.

This clone has a single count. The V gene is TRBV7-2, the J gene TRBJ1-2, with 7 bases aligning to TRBD1. V shed 0 bases and J 0 bases; nucleotides not matched to a gene: 4. There are 16 residues in the CDR3. The germline V gene has CDR1 SGHTA and CDR2 FQGNSA. The CDR3 region has the DNA TGTGCCAGCAGCTTAGCGGGGACAGACTCTAACTATGGCTACACCTTC. Protein product: CASSLAGTDSNYGYTF.

The CDR3 DNA reads as TGTGCCAGCAGTTACTCCCTAGGACTAAGGTATTTT. Its translation: CASSYSLGLRYF. This chain links TRBV6-2 or TRBV6-3 with TRBJ2-3, with D maybe TRBD2 (6 bases). The V end lost 0 bases, the J end lost 14 bases, and 12 bases lay between the germline ends. The CDR3 runs to 12 residues. Germline V gene sequence: CDR1 MNHEY, CDR2 SVGEGT.

For this clone: The junction departs from the called germline gene at one end, perhaps through a read error. V and J are TRBV7-9 and TRBJ2-4, with 16 bases matching TRBD2. This CDR3 has 18 amino acids. Germline CDR1 SEHNR, CDR2 FQNEAQ (reference sequence). DNA for the CDR3: TGTGCCAGCAGCCCCGGCGGGACTAGCGGGGGGGCCACAAACATTCAGTACTTC. Protein: CASSPGGTSGGATNIQYF. The variable domain in full, with the rest retrieved from reference TRBV7-9 and TRBJ2-4, is DTGVSQNPRHKITKRGQNVTFRCDPISEHNRLYWYRQTLGQGPEFLTYFQNEAQLEKSRLLSDRFSAERPKGSFSTLEIQRTEQGDSAMYLCASSPGGTSGGATNIQYFGAGTRLSVL.

This sequence joins TRBV12-3 or TRBV12-4 and TRBJ1-2; 7 bases align to TRBD1. CDR3 length: 13 amino acids. The V segment lost 5 bases and the J segment 4 bases; nucleotides outside the gene matches: 4. Here the CDR3 reads CASSPYRGYGYTF. The CDR3, as DNA: TGTGCCAGCAGTCCCTACAGGGGCTATGGCTACACCTTC.

This sequence joins TRBV7-2 and TRBJ1-2, with unresolved D. The CDR3 is made up of 14 amino acids. Germline CDR1 is SGHTA and CDR2 is FQGNSA. V was clipped by 1 base and J by 5 bases, with 11 bases between them. CDR3 protein: CASSLGRGPYGYTF. CDR3 DNA sequence: TGTGCCAGCAGCTTAGGTCGAGGGCCTTATGGCTACACCTTC.

The chain has TRBV10-3 and TRBJ2-3, with TRBD1 matching over 7 bases. The CDR3 consists of 17 residues. Trimming took 2 bases from V and 2 from J; bases not matched to a gene: 10. CDR1 and CDR2 (germline): ENHRY, SYGVKD. Written as DNA, the CDR3 is TGTGCCATCAGTGAGACCGACAGGGAGCTAACCACAGATACGCAGTATTTT. Amino acid sequence: CAISETDRELTTDTQYF.

The DNA for the CDR3 is TGTGCCAGCAGCTTAACCCCCGGGGCGAACACCGGGGAGCTGTTTTTT. This codes for CASSLTPGANTGELFF. The rearrangement joins TRBV7-3 to TRBJ2-2; the D gene is possibly TRBD2 (5 bases). CDR1 SGHTA and CDR2 FQGTGA come from the germline V gene. Trimming left V 0 bases short and J 0 bases short, with 8 bases between. There are 16 residues in the CDR3.

This chain uses TRBV7-2 with TRBJ1-2; 9 bases agree with TRBD1. The CDR3 has 13 residues. Germline CDR1 and CDR2: SGHTA and FQGNSA. J was trimmed by 6 bases and V by 4 bases; bases with no gene match: 3. In DNA, the CDR3 is TGTGCCAGCAGCTCTGACAGGGGGAATGGCTACACCTTC. This encodes CASSSDRGNGYTF.

This clone occurred once. The sample holds other DNA sequences that translate to the same CDR3. The rearrangement links TRBV18 to TRBJ2-3; 10 nucleotides match TRBD1. There are 16 residues in the CDR3. V shed 1 base, J shed 1 base, and the junction held 2 bases outside the gene matches. Per germline, CDR1 KGHSH and CDR2 LQKENI. The CDR3 DNA reads as TGTGCCAGCTCACCACGCGGGACAGGGGGCACAGATACGCAGTATTTT. It codes for CASSPRGTGGTDTQYF.

The rearrangement uses TRBV9 and TRBJ2-7, with 7 positions matching TRBD1. Germline V gene sequence: CDR1 SGDLS, CDR2 YYNGEE. Trimming at V came to 4 bases and at J to 5 bases, leaving 9 bases not matched to a gene. This CDR3 is 14 amino acids long. This chain's CDR3 is CASSPRTGWDEQYF. The CDR3 DNA reads as TGTGCCAGCAGCCCTAGGACAGGTTGGGACGAGCAGTACTTC. Complete variable domain (other parts from reference TRBV9 and TRBJ2-7): DSGVTQTPKHLITATGQRVTLRCSPRSGDLSVYWYQQSLDQGLQFLIQYYNGEERAKGNILERFSAQQFPDLHSELNLSSLELGDSALYFCASSPRTGWDEQYFGPGTRLTVT.

The chain combines TRBV18 with TRBJ1-5; possibly TRBD1 for D (5 bases). The CDR3 consists of 17 residues. V shed 0 bases and J shed 2 bases, with 14 bases lying between them. Germline V gene data show CDR1 as KGHSH and CDR2 as LQKENI. This chain's CDR3 is CASSPPRGLEGNQPQHF. CDR3 DNA: TGTGCCAGCTCACCACCGCGGGGGTTGGAGGGCAATCAGCCCCAGCATTTT.